What follows describes a single T cell receptor (beta chain). The data were taken from a study of blood T cell repertoires in COVID-19. About the research overall: Sites in the United States, Italy and Spain provided acute and convalescent COVID-19 samples. PBMCs, B-cell-depleted T cells, or T cells provided the cDNA or gDNA that made up the material.

This CDR3 region has 15 residues. CDR1 and CDR2 (germline): MNHEY, SVGAGI. V trimming: 5 bases; J trimming: 4 bases; junction bases outside the gene matches: 10. Per the study methods: Estimated nucleated cell counts came from reference gene primer amplification. The protocol was immunoSEQ multiplex PCR, while the TCRdb copy is restricted to in-frame clones and leaves out a portion. Clone size and V and J calls were adopted from that table, with D and trimming inferred from the DNA. This table has 100,000 to 150,000 clones, around 90% appearing once. This chain uses TRBV6-5 with TRBJ2-7, with 8 bases matching TRBD1. The sequenced material came from peripheral blood. This TCR was sampled from a human donor in a cohort sampled during active COVID-19. CDR3 loop: CASSPSQGAGYEQYF. CDR3 DNA sequence: TGTGCCAGCAGTCCGTCCCAGGGGGCTGGGTACGAGCAGTACTTC.